This T cell receptor beta chain was recorded in a study of regulatory T cells in long-lasting Graves disease. Study observations and caveats: Favoring TRBV28, TRBJ1-2 and TRBJ2-5 was a feature seen in persistent disease.

V gave up 0 bases and J gave up 0 bases; unmatched junction bases: 7. From germline, CDR1 is LGHDT and CDR2 YNNKEL (reference sequence). The CDR3 loop spans 17 amino acids. According to the study, TCR beta libraries were built with iRepertoire HTBI primers and CDR3-region Arm-PCR. TCRdb fed the multiplex PCR reads into MiXCR, producing one record per CDR3 protein. The repertoire holds about 220,000 distinct CDR3 sequences, with roughly 19% as singletons. Time point meaning: newly diagnosed GD, antithyroid drugs for less than 3 months. PBMCs were the source of the RNA used for TCR sequencing. A volume of about 9 milliliters of peripheral blood was collected in EDTA tubes. In its sample, this clonotype was seen many times. Antigen: not known. This sample was also put to use in a study of T cells in Graves' hyperthyroidism and ophthalmopathy.

This receptor was obtained from a woman aged 25 to 45 with Graves disease. The J gene is TRBJ2-7, the V gene TRBV3-1; 8 positions agree with TRBD2. The sequences come from peripheral blood mononuclear cells (PBMCs), collected at new diagnosis, from a patient treated with antithyroid drugs. This CDR3 reads CASSQDSSGRFSYEQYF. The CDR3 DNA is TGTGCCAGCAGCCAAGATTCCAGCGGGAGATTCTCCTACGAGCAGTACTTC.